This T cell receptor (beta chain) was sequenced during a study of T cell responses to AZD1222 COVID-19 vaccine. A word on this clone: Its antigen remains unidentified.

The CDR3 contains 15 residues. Germline CDR1 is LGHDT and CDR2 is YNNKEL (reference sequence). Trimming took 5 bases from V and 3 from J; bases not matched to a gene: 6. Study observations and caveats: Dominant CD4 TCR responses targeted spike regions 160-218 and 743-854. The study reported that nearly half of spike-specific TCRs target unmutated variant regions. Compared with day 0, the breadth and depth of the Spike-specific TCR repertoire rose significantly after two doses of AZD1222.

Some clones are missing from TCRdb's copy, which holds only in-frame ones; the method was immunoSEQ multiplex PCR. The table includes around 110,000 clones, roughly 84% detected once. The clonotype comes from an adult in good health. This material consisted of peripheral blood, taken on day 0 of AZD1222 vaccination. The rearrangement joins TRBV3-1 (or the pseudogene TRBV3-2) to TRBJ1-3, with TRBD1 matching 8 bases. CDR3 sequence: CASSSSDRVGNTIYF. In DNA, the CDR3 is TGTGCCAGCAGCTCCTCGGACAGGGTTGGAAACACCATATATTTT.